This entry describes one T cell receptor beta chain. This sample stems from a study of T cell changes during pregnancy in multiple sclerosis. Sequenced by immunoSEQ multiplex PCR; TCRdb stores in-frame clones only, minus some. The data contain roughly 34,000 clones, roughly 90% of them seen just once; the ten biggest clones take up 4% to 4.5%. After removal of 6 bases from V and 1 base from J, the junction contained 5 bases not matched to a gene. The CDR3 spans 14 residues. The germline V gene encodes CDR1 ENHRY and CDR2 SYGVKD. The clonotype was recovered from a female donor in good health, enrolled as a control in a pregnancy study. The J gene is TRBJ2-7, the V gene TRBV10-3; TRBD2 aligns across 8 bases. The specimen was peripheral blood, collected in the second trimester of pregnancy. The CDR3 spells CAIRGTSNSYEQYF. For the CDR3, the DNA is TGTGCCATCAGGGGGACTAGTAATTCCTACGAGCAGTACTTC.